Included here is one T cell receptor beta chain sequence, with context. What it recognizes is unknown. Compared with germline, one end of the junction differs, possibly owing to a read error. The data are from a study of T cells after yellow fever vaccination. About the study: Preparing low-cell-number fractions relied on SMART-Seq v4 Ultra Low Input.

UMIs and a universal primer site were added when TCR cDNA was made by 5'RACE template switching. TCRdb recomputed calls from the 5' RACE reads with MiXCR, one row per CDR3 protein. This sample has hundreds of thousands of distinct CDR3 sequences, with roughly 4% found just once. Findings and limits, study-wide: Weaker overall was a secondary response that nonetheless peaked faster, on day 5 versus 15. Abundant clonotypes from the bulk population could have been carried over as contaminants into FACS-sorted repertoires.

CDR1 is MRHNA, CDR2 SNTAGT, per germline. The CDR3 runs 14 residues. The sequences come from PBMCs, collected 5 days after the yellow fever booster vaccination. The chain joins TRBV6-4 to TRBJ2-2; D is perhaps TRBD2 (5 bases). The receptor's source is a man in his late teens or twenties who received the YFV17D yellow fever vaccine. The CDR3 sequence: CASSDVGFTGELCF. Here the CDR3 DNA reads TGTGCCAGCAGTGACGTAGGCTTCACCGGGGAGCTGTGTTTT.